This TCR beta chain stems from a study of blood T cell repertoires in COVID-19. Study information: In each case, the material was cDNA or gDNA derived from T cells, B-cell-depleted T cells, or PBMCs.

The repertoire was sequenced with immunoSEQ multiplex PCR; TCRdb's copy has only in-frame clones and lacks some. The data show 250,000 to 300,000 clones, approximately 91% seen once. Patients in Seattle were enrolled during active infection, then followed longitudinally. The V end was cut by 2 bases, the J end by 7 bases, with 8 bases between. Germline assignment: CDR1 MNHEY and CDR2 SVGAGI. This CDR3 contains 12 residues. V usage is TRBV6-5 and J usage is TRBJ1-2; TRBD1 is a possible D gene (5 bases). The source is a woman aged 30 to 39 with COVID-19, enrolled during active disease. Source material: peripheral blood. The CDR3 bases are TGTGCCAGCAGTTACGGCGGGACTGGCTACACCTTC. This encodes CASSYGGTGYTF.